The 10 T cell receptor beta chains reported below all come from one sample, sequenced in a study of T cells after yellow fever vaccination (dated by TCRdb to about 2019). The library was generated by 5' RACE. These reads were obtained on an Illumina HiSeq 2500. The public reads were reprocessed in TCRdb via fastp at Q25 and MiXCR, keeping in-frame beta chains. Entries that share a CDR3 protein sequence are merged under the most common genes and DNA. In all, the sample holds approximately 580,000 distinct CDR3 sequences, and about a sixth of those were seen once. The ten largest clones add up to roughly 17% of the sample. The treatment or condition label of this sample denotes: live attenuated yellow fever vaccine strain. The sample here was PBMCs, taken less than 6 days after the first yellow fever vaccination. These receptors were obtained from a man aged 18 to 29 who received the YFV17D yellow fever vaccine.

This clonotype was found a few times. The chain has TRBV9 and TRBJ2-3, with 10 bases identical to TRBD2. The CDR3 totals 16 residues. V lost 4 bases, J lost 2 bases, and 7 bases stayed unmatched. Germline CDR1 reads SGDLS; CDR2 reads YYNGEE. CDR3 loop: CASSPRLAGVTDTQYF. The CDR3 DNA is TGTGCCAGCAGCCCTCGGCTAGCGGGGGTCACAGATACGCAGTATTTT. Combining the CDR3 with reference TRBV9 and TRBJ2-3 gives the whole variable domain DSGVTQTPKHLITATGQRVTLRCSPRSGDLSVYWYQQSLDQGLQFLIQYYNGEERAKGNILERFSAQQFPDLHSELNLSSLELGDSALYFCASSPRLAGVTDTQYFGPGTRLTVL.

The rearrangement links TRBV15 to TRBJ2-5, with D unresolved. The germline gives CDR1 LNHNV, CDR2 YYDKDF (reference sequence). This CDR3 contains 12 residues. V was shortened by 0 bases and J by 5 bases, with 4 bases between the two germline ends. The CDR3 DNA reads TGTGCCACCAGCAGAGATACGGAGACCCAGTACTTC. It is translated as CATSRDTETQYF.

V usage is TRBV12-3 or TRBV12-4 and J usage is TRBJ1-5; D gene ambiguous. V was trimmed by 6 bases and J by 0 bases, leaving 9 bases between them. CDR3 length: 14 residues. CDR3 residues: CASSSHNSNQPQHF. The CDR3 coding sequence is TGTGCCAGCAGCTCTCATAATAGCAATCAGCCCCAGCATTTT.

This clonotype has more than one count but fewer than ten. This chain connects TRBV5-1 to TRBJ2-7; D ambiguous. Germline loops: CDR1 SGHRS, CDR2 YFSETQ. Trimming shortened V by 0 bases and J by 5 bases, and 9 bases separated the two germline ends. The CDR3 sequence is 13 residues long. The CDR3 coding sequence is TGCGCCAGCAGCTTGGGTGGGTTCGACGAGCAGTACTTC. Its protein product is CASSLGGFDEQYF.

This clonotype occurred a few times. The chain carries TRBV11-2 and TRBJ1-2; D call uncertain. This CDR3 comprises 13 residues. The V gene's germline CDR1 is SGHAT and CDR2 FQNNGV. V lost 5 bases, J lost 4 bases, and 11 bases lay in between. In DNA form, the CDR3 reads TGTGCCAGCAGCGCGGACGGCCTCTATGGCTACACCTTC. It encodes CASSADGLYGYTF. Supplemented by reference TRBV11-2 and TRBJ1-2, the full variable domain reads EAGVAQSPRYKIIEKRQSVAFWCNPISGHATLYWYQQILGQGPKLLIQFQNNGVVDDSQLPKDRFSAERLKGVDSTLKIQPAKLEDSAVYLCASSADGLYGYTFGSGTRLTVV.

The chain joins TRBV12-3 or TRBV12-4 to TRBJ2-4; 8 positions match TRBD2. This CDR3 has 14 residues. V shed 4 bases, J shed 8 bases, and the junction held 7 bases outside the gene matches. This chain's CDR3 is CASSSGLVMDIQYF. Here the CDR3 DNA reads TGTGCCAGCAGTTCGGGACTAGTGATGGACATTCAGTACTTC.

The chain couples TRBV12-3 or TRBV12-4 to TRBJ2-1, with D perhaps given as TRBD1 or TRBD2 (6 bases each). The CDR3 runs to 15 residues. Trimming pared 6 bases from V and 6 bases from J, leaving 18 bases between. The CDR3 is CASRGGGGLFNEQFF. The CDR3 nucleotides are TGTGCCAGCAGGGGGGGTGGGGGCCTCTTCAATGAGCAGTTCTTC.

V is TRBV5-6 and J is TRBJ2-7; maybe TRBD1 (5 bases). Germline CDR1 is SGHDT and CDR2 is YYEEEE. Trimming shortened V by 4 bases and J by 0 bases, and 11 bases separated the two germline ends. CDR3 size: 14 residues. In DNA form, the CDR3 reads TGTGCCAGCAGCCCGTACAGGAGCTCCTACGAGCAGTACTTC. Translation: CASSPYRSSYEQYF.

This clonotype has more than one count but fewer than ten. Here the CDR3 DNA reads TGTGCCAGCAGTGAAGCGCTCGGAGGAAACACCATATATTTT. Its protein is CASSEALGGNTIYF. The J gene is TRBJ1-3, the V gene TRBV2, with D hard to call. The CDR3 loop spans 14 amino acids. Trimming stripped 0 bases from V and 4 bases from J, with 7 bases between. Germline V gene sequence: CDR1 SNHLY, CDR2 FYNNEI. The full variable domain, completed using reference TRBV2 and TRBJ1-3, is EPEVTQTPSHQVTQMGQEVILRCVPISNHLYFYWYRQILGQKVEFLVSFYNNEISEKSEIFDDQFSVERPDGSNFTLKIRSTKLEDSAMYFCASSEALGGNTIYFGEGSWLTVV.

The rearrangement uses TRBV7-3 and TRBJ1-6; D is undetermined. V lost 5 bases, J lost 8 bases, and 10 bases lay in between. Per germline, CDR1 SGHTA and CDR2 FQGTGA. The CDR3 contains 13 residues. CDR3 sequence (DNA): TGTGCCAGCAGCACCCGGACCGATTCACCCCTCCACTTT. Amino acid sequence: CASSTRTDSPLHF.